The 10 T cell receptor beta chains presented below share a single source sample, sequenced in a study of T cells in Graves' hyperthyroidism and ophthalmopathy. Template material for amplifying TCR beta CDR3 regions consisted of RNA transcripts. HTBI primers were the set used in a first-round RT-PCR of the TCR CDR3. TCRdb recomputed calls from the multiplex PCR reads with MiXCR, one row per CDR3 protein. The data show roughly 710,000 distinct CDR3 sequences, roughly a third seen once. The source material was blood. The receptors stem from a woman aged 40 to 49 with Graves' hyperthyroidism.

This clonotype showed up many times. This chain connects TRBV20-1 to TRBJ2-5, with 7 bases that match TRBD1. The trim removed 6 bases at V and 3 bases at J, leaving 4 bases unmatched. The CDR3 spans 12 residues. Per the germline V gene, CDR1 is DFQATT and CDR2 is SNEGSKA (reference sequence). CDR3 nucleotides: TGCAGTGCGACCGGGACAGAAGAGACCCAGTACTTC. This sequence encodes CSATGTEETQYF.

This clonotype was seen ten or more times. V and J are TRBV7-2 and TRBJ2-7, with D perhaps TRBD2 (5 bases). This CDR3 contains 14 residues. The ends were cut back, 3 bases at V and 3 bases at J, with 12 bases in the middle. CDR1 is SGHTA and CDR2 is FQGNSA in the germline V gene. CDR3 loop: CASSFEREYYEQYF. DNA of the CDR3: TGTGCCAGCAGCTTTGAGAGGGAATACTACGAGCAGTACTTC.

The chain recombines TRBV12-3 or TRBV12-4 with TRBJ1-5; D is perhaps TRBD1 (5 bases). Deletions cut 6 bases from V and 13 bases from J, with 25 bases between. The CDR3 is 15 amino acids. In DNA, the CDR3 is TGTGCCAGCAGACCTCCAGGGAGGGAGGCCGGGGGGCAGCATTTT. It yields the protein CASRPPGREAGGQHF.

Many counts were recorded for this clonotype. The V and J genes are TRBV6-6 and TRBJ1-1; no definite D call. Germline CDR1 and CDR2: MNHNY and SVGAGI (reference sequence). The CDR3 length is 14 residues. Trimming pared 6 bases from V and 1 base from J, leaving 12 bases between. The CDR3 here is CASSDARQNTEAFF. The DNA of the CDR3 is TGTGCCAGCAGCGACGCCAGGCAGAACACTGAAGCTTTCTTT.

This clonotype was counted many times. The rearrangement joins TRBV5-1 to TRBJ1-1; D might be TRBD1 (6 bases). Germline V CDR1 and CDR2: SGHRS, YFSETQ. There are 13 residues in the CDR3. V gave up 7 bases and J gave up 2 bases, with 12 bases separating them. In DNA, the CDR3 is TGCGCCAGCGGTGAGGGGACAAACACTGAAGCTTTCTTT. The encoded protein is CASGEGTNTEAFF.

The chain joins TRBV7-9 to TRBJ2-6, with 9 bases aligning to TRBD1. Per the germline V gene, CDR1 is SEHNR and CDR2 is FQNEAQ (reference sequence). This CDR3 region has 20 residues. V lost 4 bases, J lost 1 base, and 14 bases stayed unmatched. The CDR3 region is CASSYLGTGPSSSGANVLTF. The CDR3 bases are TGTGCCAGCAGCTACCTCGGGACAGGGCCATCCTCTTCTGGGGCCAACGTCCTGACTTTC. Using reference TRBV7-9 and TRBJ2-6 for the parts outside the CDR3, the full variable domain is DTGVSQNPRHKITKRGQNVTFRCDPISEHNRLYWYRQTLGQGPEFLTYFQNEAQLEKSRLLSDRFSAERPKGSFSTLEIQRTEQGDSAMYLCASSYLGTGPSSSGANVLTFGAGSRLTVL.

The V gene is TRBV4-3, the J gene TRBJ1-5; 11 bases fit TRBD1. This CDR3 region has 17 residues. J lost 0 bases, V lost 4 bases, and 5 bases had no gene match. In germline, CDR1 is LGHNA, CDR2 YSLEER. The CDR3 sequence is CASSPSGQGASNQPQHF. CDR3 DNA sequence: TGCGCCAGCAGCCCCTCTGGACAGGGGGCTAGCAATCAGCCCCAGCATTTT.

J is TRBJ2-7 and V is TRBV5-6, with 10 nucleotides matching TRBD1. Unmatched junction bases numbered 6, after V lost 2 bases and J lost 4 bases. The CDR3 has 15 residues. Germline loops: CDR1 SGHDT, CDR2 YYEEEE. Here the CDR3 DNA reads TGTGCCAGCAGCTTCTGGACAGGGGGGGGATACGAGCAGTACTTC. Translating gives CASSFWTGGGYEQYF.

The chain employs TRBV24-1 and TRBJ2-1; 7 bases are a match to TRBD1. Germline loops: CDR1 KGHDR, CDR2 SFDVKD. The CDR3 is 15 residues long. V gave up 9 bases and J gave up 1 base; unmatched junction bases: 8. Written as DNA, the CDR3 is TGTGCCACCGGACCCAGACAGGGTTCCTACAATGAGCAGTTCTTC. The encoded protein is CATGPRQGSYNEQFF.

The chain has TRBV7-9 and TRBJ1-4, with a weak D call TRBD1 (6 bases). The germline V gene has CDR1 SEHNR and CDR2 FQNEAQ (reference sequence). Trimming took 4 bases from V and 1 from J, leaving 13 bases between them. The CDR3 loop spans 16 amino acids. The CDR3 spells CASSYPTQGTNEKLFF. In DNA form, the CDR3 reads TGTGCCAGCAGCTACCCAACACAGGGAACTAATGAAAAACTGTTTTTT.